Given below is one T cell receptor (beta chain) in context. This receptor's antigen is unknown. Base qualities were left out, and no much larger clone turns up one base away. Including cysteine and phenylalanine, the CDR3 has 14 amino acids. Only the CDR3 region is kept as DNA, spanning 42 bases read in frame from base 1. CDR1 and CDR2 are drawn from the germline V gene: SGHDT, YYEEEE. V and J are trimmed by 8 bases and 4 bases, and the gene matches miss 9 bases of the junction. For the CD8 naive samples, CD45RO-negative cells were positively selected for CCR7, yielding a CD45RA+CCR7+ population from which TemRA cells were excluded. Donors were healthy HIV-negative adults with no recently reported acute infections or vaccinations. Only Caucasian adults living in Nashville, Tennessee, USA were represented among the donors. Blood was collected by leukapheresis, and PBMCs were isolated by Ficoll-Histopaque density gradient centrifugation and then cryopreserved in liquid nitrogen vapor phase. Purity and quantity of every magnetically sorted T cell population were checked by analytical flow cytometry. From each sorted fraction, genomic DNA was isolated and quantified by UV absorbance on a Nanodrop 2000c.

This entry is derived from a study of shared clonotypes between healthy human individuals (dated by TCRdb to 2018 to 2020). With respect to the entire study: The cohort included a few men and a couple of women between 18 and 49 years of age. For each donor, three plates each were used for CD4 naive and CD4 memory, two plates were used for CD8 naive, and one plate was used for CD8 memory. To estimate repertoire size and how much clonotypes are shared between individuals, the study performed deep sequencing of blood TCR repertoires from a handful of healthy adults. To increase sequencing depth and limit assay-specific biases, TCR repertoire library preparation and sequencing were carried out by different laboratories using diverse techniques. Per donor, leukapheresis produced somewhere between about 0.85 and 8.9 billion PBMCs.

TCR CDR3 regions were amplified from genomic DNA by multiplex PCR using the deep immunoSEQ assay. Extracted genomic DNA from each cell subset was spread evenly across all wells of several immunoSEQ 96-well plates, with each plate serving as a replicate. For sorted subsets, each replicate PCR was loaded with roughly 0.2 ug genomic DNA, equivalent to about 30,000 T cell genomes. Purified libraries were measured with a Qubit 3.0 fluorometer, size-checked on a Bioanalyzer 2100, and measured again with the KAPA Library Quantification kit. Every immunoSEQ 96-well plate was sequenced on a separate single-read 150-cycle Illumina NextSeq 550 flow cell. On the authors' methods: The immunoSEQ output contained only junctional sequences without quality scores, so filtering could not match that applied to full-length reads. To assign V/J genes and CDR3, sequences were annotated against IMGT germline references using PyIR, a Python wrapper for IgBLAST v1.9. Reads were filtered out if the reads had weak V/J assignments (E-value above 1e-6), no CDR3, stop codons, out-of-frame junctions, or ambiguous translated residues. V3J clonotypes were defined as sequences sharing the same inferred V gene, J gene, and CDR3 amino acid sequence. Percentage overlap between repertoires was calculated by dividing the number of shared unique clonotypes by the size of the smaller repertoire. Richness of each repertoire was evaluated using RTK rarefaction, the Chao1 estimator, and Recon v2.1 estimates of unobserved clonotypes. OLGA was used to compute generation probabilities for all TCRbeta clonotypes that the gDNA method yielded from several donors. Here the immuneACCESS table is served through TCRdb, limited to in-frame sequences with V and J called. Missing clones are a known gap in these copies; in checked studies unresolved V genes cover under half, and the rest lacks a known reason. V, J and clone size were drawn from that table, and D and trimming were deduced from the DNA. A total of about 2.1 million clones appear in this sample, just over 90% of them only once. The ten top clones hold about 1.7% of the sample.

The paper as a whole reports these results and caveats: Larger estimated clonotype richness was generally found for naive subsets than for memory subsets. Even with the large sequencing depth, rarefaction of the sorted-subset datasets indicated that sequencing was incomplete. About 5% of naive CD4, around 3.6% of naive CD8, roughly 2.5% of memory CD4, and 0.35% to 0.4% of memory CD8 clonotypes were shared across a few donors. Compared with non-shared clonotypes, the clonotypes found in all four sorted-subset donors had higher generation probabilities. Because the study included only a small number of donors, the genetic and exposure-history diversity represented was limited. Pairwise subsampling led to the expectation that sequencing depth would affect the degree of clonotype sharing among donors. Sampling was limited to blood, and TCR repertoires in tissue likely differ from TCR repertoires in blood.

The chain is made from TRBV5-6 and TRBJ1-3, and 7 junction bases match TRBD1. Sequenced input: naive CD8+ T cells from PBMCs. The cell subset or site label, as the study defines it: CD45RA+CCR7+. This clonotype originated in a man younger than 30 in good health. Some clones in this sample may be carry-over from other donors' samples. The nucleotide sequence reads TGTGCCAGTTCGACAGGGCTAGCGGGAAACACCATATATTTT. This gives the protein CASSTGLAGNTIYF.